This TCR beta chain was documented in a study of human T cells and chemical hapten exposure. CDR3 length equals 14 residues. Germline V lookup: CDR1 MGHRA, CDR2 YSYEKL. The germline V and J ends were trimmed by 0 bases and 3 bases, with 8 bases remaining between them. The time point denotes: patch test 1, 2 weeks after DPC sensitization. Treatment: therapeutic diphenylcyclopropenone sensitization with weekly scalp DPC. Someone pulled total RNA out of unfractionated whole blood. The table lists this clonotype with a few counts. TCRdb itself ran the RACE reads through MiXCR, one entry per CDR3 protein. This table holds a few hundred thousand distinct CDR3 sequences, 4.8% found once.

The TCR was taken from a woman aged 45-59 years with alopecia areata. Some clones in this sample may be carry-over from other donors' samples. The rearrangement uses TRBV4-1 and TRBJ1-1; TRBD1 is a possible D gene (5 bases). The sample here was whole blood, taken in connection with sensitization to the hapten diphenylcyclopropenone (DPC). CDR3 in amino acids: CASSQDRGHTEAFF. CDR3 nucleotides: TGCGCCAGCAGCCAAGACCGGGGCCACACTGAAGCTTTCTTT.